This TCR beta chain was documented in a study of T cells in Graves' hyperthyroidism and ophthalmopathy. Across the study: It was at initial diagnosis, before any treatment, that peripheral blood was collected.

This clonotype was observed a handful of times. What was amplified from RNA transcripts were TCR beta CDR3 regions. During a first-round RT-PCR of the TCR CDR3, the HTBI primer set was used. TCRdb reanalysed the multiplex PCR reads using MiXCR and keeps one entry per CDR3 protein. Here the sample spans more than 300,000 distinct CDR3 sequences, approximately 17% being singletons. The CDR3 has 15 amino acids. CDR1 is SGDLS and CDR2 is YYNGEE in the germline V gene. Germline trimming cut 0 bases from V and 6 bases from J; bases unmatched to any gene: 3. The J gene is TRBJ2-7, the V gene TRBV9; 13 bases agree with TRBD2. The source material was blood. This TCR was sampled from a man aged 18 to 35 with Graves' ophthalmopathy. The DNA of the CDR3 is TGTGCCAGCAGCGTAGAAGGACTAGCGGGGGCCGAGCAGTACTTC. This translates into CASSVEGLAGAEQYF.